Listed below are T cell receptor beta chains from one sample, sequenced in a study of blood T cell repertoires in COVID-19. Sequenced by immunoSEQ multiplex PCR; TCRdb stores in-frame clones only, minus some. Of 150,000 to 200,000 clones in the sample, 94% were seen once. The sample taken for sequencing was peripheral blood. These receptors all stem from a man in his thirties or forties with COVID-19, enrolled during active disease. CDR3s include the opening cysteine and the closing phenylalanine or tryptophan. The D gene is left open where the match is weak. Clone size is stated in some rows and not others, as once, few, many or a class when expanded.

-,TRBV12-3/TRBV12-4,-,TRBJ1-1,CASRRMTDTEAFF,TGTGCCAGCAGGCGCATGACAGACACTGAAGCTTTCTTT
-,TRBV14,-,TRBJ1-3,CASSPLEYPGNTIYF,TGTGCCAGCAGCCCTTTAGAATATCCTGGAAACACCATATATTTT
-,TRBV12-5,-,TRBJ2-7,CASGSRIYSDSYEQYF,TGTGCTAGTGGTTCACGTATTTACTCCGACTCCTACGAGCAGTACTTC
-,TRBV9,-,TRBJ1-4,CASSLTTGLDEKLFF,TGTGCCAGCAGCCTTACCACGGGTTTAGATGAAAAACTGTTTTTT
-,TRBV6-5,-,TRBJ1-2,CASSYSPTGTNYGYTF,TGTGCCAGCAGTTACTCTCCGACAGGAACTAACTATGGCTACACCTTC
once,TRBV9,-,TRBJ1-4,CASSVGGAGNEKLFF,TGTGCCAGCAGCGTAGGCGGGGCTGGTAATGAAAAACTGTTTTTT
-,TRBV15,-,TRBJ2-7,CATSSRPEYEQYF,TGTGCCACCAGCTCGCGCCCCGAGTACGAGCAGTACTTC
-,TRBV2,TRBD2,TRBJ2-3,CASSDGTSGITQYF,TGTGCCAGCAGTGACGGGACTAGCGGAATTACGCAGTATTTT
-,TRBV6-5,-,TRBJ1-1,CASVRGLGEAFF,TGTGCCAGCGTTCGGGGGTTAGGTGAAGCTTTCTTT
-,TRBV19,TRBD1,TRBJ1-1,CASTYSRGRVAEAFF,TGTGCCAGTACTTACTCCAGGGGGCGGGTGGCTGAAGCTTTCTTT
-,TRBV2,TRBD1,TRBJ2-3,CASTDRVVTDTQYF,TGTGCCAGCACTGACAGGGTGGTTACAGATACGCAGTATTTT
-,TRBV6-5,TRBD1,TRBJ1-2,CASSFSQGNDGYTF,TGTGCCAGCAGTTTCTCACAGGGGAACGATGGCTACACCTTC
-,TRBV6-2/TRBV6-3,TRBD2,TRBJ2-1,CASSYQRGEQFF,TGTGCCAGCAGTTACCAGCGGGGTGAGCAGTTCTTC
-,TRBV7-9,TRBD1,TRBJ1-1,CASSETGGGTEAFF,TGTGCCAGCAGCGAGACAGGGGGCGGCACTGAAGCTTTCTTT
once,TRBV5-4,TRBD1,TRBJ2-4,CASSTTGQGAKNIQYF,TGTGCCAGCAGCACTACCGGACAGGGGGCCAAAAACATTCAGTACTTC
-,TRBV11-2,-,TRBJ2-3,CASSFPDPKRDFTDTQYF,TGTGCCAGCAGCTTTCCCGACCCAAAACGGGACTTCACAGATACGCAGTATTTT
-,TRBV25-1,-,TRBJ1-3,CASSLTRDSGNTIYF,TGTGCCAGCAGTTTAACCCGGGACTCTGGAAACACCATATATTTT
-,TRBV4-2,-,TRBJ1-3,CASSHLTGSERRKSGNTIYF,TGTGCCAGCAGCCACTTAACAGGGAGTGAGAGGAGGAAATCTGGAAACACCATATATTTT
once,TRBV3-1/TRBV3-2,TRBD1,TRBJ1-1,CASSPSGQGRPEAFF,TGTGCCAGCAGCCCCTCCGGACAGGGTCGTCCTGAAGCTTTCTTT
once,TRBV5-6,-,TRBJ1-6,CASSLVGGISPLHF,TGTGCCAGCAGCTTGGTCGGAGGAATTTCACCCCTCCACTTT
-,TRBV20-1,TRBD1,TRBJ2-5,CSQNRGETQYF,TGCAGTCAAAACAGGGGAGAGACCCAGTACTTC
-,TRBV20-1,-,TRBJ1-1,CSASVGGVGIDTEAFF,TGCAGTGCTAGTGTAGGGGGTGTGGGTATCGACACTGAAGCTTTCTTT
once,TRBV6-5,-,TRBJ1-2,CASSYDAASNYGYTF,TGTGCCAGCAGTTATGACGCGGCCTCTAACTATGGCTACACCTTC